This T cell receptor (beta chain) is drawn from a study of T cell changes during pregnancy in multiple sclerosis. CDR1 is SGDLS, CDR2 YYNGEE, per germline. CDR3 size: 14 residues. V dropped 0 bases and J dropped 2 bases, with 8 bases sitting between them. Assay used: immunoSEQ multiplex PCR; TCRdb lists only in-frame clones, some missing. Among roughly 35,000 clones listed, roughly nine tenths were seen once. The receptor comes from a female donor with multiple sclerosis, enrolled in a pregnancy study. The specimen was CD4+ T cells from peripheral blood mononuclear cells, collected after pregnancy. The chain carries TRBV9 and TRBJ2-5, with D possibly matching TRBD1 (6 bases). In DNA form, the CDR3 reads TGTGCCAGCAGCGTAGGGGACAATCAAGAGACCCAGTACTTC. This gives the protein CASSVGDNQETQYF.